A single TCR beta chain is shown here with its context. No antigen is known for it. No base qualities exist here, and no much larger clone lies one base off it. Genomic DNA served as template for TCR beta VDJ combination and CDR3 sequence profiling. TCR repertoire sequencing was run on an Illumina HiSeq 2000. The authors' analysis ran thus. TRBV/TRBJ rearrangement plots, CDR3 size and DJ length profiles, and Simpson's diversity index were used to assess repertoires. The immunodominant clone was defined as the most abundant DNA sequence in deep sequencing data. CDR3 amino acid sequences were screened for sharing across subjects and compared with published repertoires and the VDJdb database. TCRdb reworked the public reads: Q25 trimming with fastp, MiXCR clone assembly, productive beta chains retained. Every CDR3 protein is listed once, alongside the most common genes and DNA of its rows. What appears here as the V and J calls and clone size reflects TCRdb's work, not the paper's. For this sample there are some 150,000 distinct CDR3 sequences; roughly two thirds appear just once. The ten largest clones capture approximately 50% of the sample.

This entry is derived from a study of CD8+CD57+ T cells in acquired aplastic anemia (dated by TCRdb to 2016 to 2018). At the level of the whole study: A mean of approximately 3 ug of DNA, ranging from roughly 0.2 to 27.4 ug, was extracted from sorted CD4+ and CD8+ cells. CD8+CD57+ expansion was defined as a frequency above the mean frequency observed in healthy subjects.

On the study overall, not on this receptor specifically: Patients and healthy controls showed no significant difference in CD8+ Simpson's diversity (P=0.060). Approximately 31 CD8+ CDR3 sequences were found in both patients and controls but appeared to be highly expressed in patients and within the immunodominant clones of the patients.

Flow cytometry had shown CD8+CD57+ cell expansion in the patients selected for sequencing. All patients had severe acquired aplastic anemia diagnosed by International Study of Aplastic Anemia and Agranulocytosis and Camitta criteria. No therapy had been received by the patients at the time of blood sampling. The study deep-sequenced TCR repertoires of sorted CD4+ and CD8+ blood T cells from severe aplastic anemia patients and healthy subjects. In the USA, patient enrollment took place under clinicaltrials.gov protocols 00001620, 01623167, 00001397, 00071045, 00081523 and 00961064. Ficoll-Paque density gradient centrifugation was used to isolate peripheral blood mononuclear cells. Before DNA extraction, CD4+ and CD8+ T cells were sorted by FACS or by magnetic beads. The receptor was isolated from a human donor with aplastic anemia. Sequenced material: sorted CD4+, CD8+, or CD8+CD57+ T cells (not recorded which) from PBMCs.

This receptor carries the CDR3 CSARDLEGQGVGEQYF. In nucleotides, the sequence is TGCAGTGCTAGAGATCTAGAGGGACAGGGTGTGGGGGAGCAGTACTTC. The rearranged chain carries TRBV20-1 and TRBJ2-7, and 9 bases in between align with TRBD1. CDR1 and CDR2, looked up from the germline V gene (reference sequence), are DFQATT and SNEGSKA. V is cut back by 0 bases and J by 7 bases, with 13 bases in the junction unmatched. Including cysteine and phenylalanine, the CDR3 has 16 amino acids. Only CDR3 DNA remains: 48 bases, in frame from the first base.